The present T cell receptor beta chain was sequenced within a study of shared T cell receptors in the human thymus. V was cut by 5 bases and J by 3 bases, with 3 bases left in between. Germline V gene data show CDR1 as DFQATT and CDR2 as SNEGSKA (reference sequence). CDR3 size: 10 residues. Sequenced by immunoSEQ multiplex PCR; TCRdb stores in-frame clones only, minus some. Of 630,000 or so clones detected, more than 75% appear once; the ten largest clones hold just under 0.0095%. A word on this clone: In the same sample, other DNA sequences code for this CDR3.

These data also featured in a second study, about human thymus T cells. That work contributes: The donor group consisted of healthy Finnish infants who were having corrective surgery for congenital heart defects. Thymus specimens were resections from corrective heart surgery. Gene usage for V and J segments appeared biased in thymic and blood repertoires. A high degree of thymic repertoire overlap among unrelated individuals was reported in related research.

The clonotype comes from a boy less than two years old with a congenital heart defect. Sequencing was performed on thymocytes. The chain links TRBV20-1 to TRBJ2-3; D unclear. This CDR3 reads CSAPTDTQYF. The CDR3 DNA sequence: TGCAGTGCTCCTACAGATACGCAGTATTTT.